This is a list of T cell receptor beta chains from one sample in a study of cytomegalovirus exposure and HLA in healthy donors. Clones were read by immunoSEQ multiplex PCR, and TCRdb kept only the in-frame ones, dropping some. Among about 250,000 clones, roughly nine tenths were seen once, and the ten largest hold around 13%. What was sequenced was PBMCs. These receptors all come from a man between 18 and 29 years old in good health and CMV-seropositive. CDR3s include the opening cysteine and the closing phenylalanine or tryptophan. A D gene is named only where the DNA matches it firmly.

TRBD1	TRBJ2-5	TRBV4-3	CASSAGTGNQETQYF	TGCGCCAGCAGCGCCGGGACAGGGAACCAAGAGACCCAGTACTTC
NA	TRBJ2-5	TRBV5-1	CASSSDVAETQYF	TGCGCCAGCAGCTCCGACGTAGCGGAGACCCAGTACTTC
TRBD1	TRBJ1-5	TRBV7-8	CASSRDRISNQPQHF	TGTGCCAGCAGCCGGGACAGAATTAGCAATCAGCCCCAGCATTTT
TRBD2	TRBJ2-1	TRBV27	CASSLYGGRGNNEQFF	TGTGCCAGCAGTTTATATGGCGGGAGGGGGAATAATGAGCAGTTCTTC
TRBD1	TRBJ2-7	TRBV7-6	CASSFGQGNEQYF	TGTGCCAGCAGCTTCGGACAGGGAAACGAGCAGTACTTC
TRBD2	TRBJ2-1	TRBV4-1	CASSLGLAGAEQFF	TGCGCCAGCAGCTTGGGACTAGCGGGAGCTGAGCAGTTCTTC
NA	TRBJ2-1	TRBV27	CASIPTQGGEQFF	TGTGCCAGCATCCCTACCCAGGGAGGTGAGCAGTTCTTC
TRBD2	TRBJ2-7	TRBV5-1	CASSIQAGGYDEQYF	TGCGCCAGCAGCATTCAAGCGGGAGGATATGACGAGCAGTACTTC
TRBD1	TRBJ1-1	TRBV2	CASTSQGGPNTEAFF	TGTGCCAGCACCTCCCAAGGGGGCCCGAACACTGAAGCTTTCTTT
NA	TRBJ2-7	TRBV6-5	CASSYEAGFGSDEQYF	TGTGCCAGCAGTTACGAGGCAGGATTCGGGTCCGACGAGCAGTACTTC
TRBD2	TRBJ2-4	TRBV7-6	CASSLAVLAGDQNIQYF	TGTGCCAGCAGCTTAGCGGTGTTAGCGGGAGATCAAAACATTCAGTACTTC
TRBD2	TRBJ2-1	TRBV20-1	CTARTSGSTFF	TGCACCGCTCGGACTAGCGGGAGTACGTTCTTC
TRBD2	TRBJ2-1	TRBV30	CAWTGGVSSSYNEQFF	TGTGCCTGGACGGGAGGGGTGTCCAGCTCCTACAATGAGCAGTTCTTC
TRBD2	TRBJ2-1	TRBV5-1	CASSYRLAGGPNEQFF	TGCGCCAGCAGCTACCGACTAGCGGGAGGGCCCAATGAGCAGTTCTTC
NA	TRBJ1-2	TRBV5-1	CASSLTYGAGYGYTF	TGCGCCAGCAGCTTGACCTACGGAGCGGGCTATGGCTACACCTTC
NA	TRBJ2-2	TRBV7-2	CASSLRLAPNTGELFF	TGTGCCAGCAGCTTAAGGCTAGCGCCAAACACCGGGGAGCTGTTTTTT
NA	TRBJ2-7	TRBV27	CASSLKPVSSYEQYF	TGTGCCAGCAGTTTAAAGCCGGTCAGCTCCTACGAGCAGTACTTC
TRBD2	TRBJ2-1	TRBV2	CASNGLAEPNNEQFF	TGTGCCAGCAATGGACTAGCGGAGCCAAACAATGAGCAGTTCTTC
NA	TRBJ2-1	TRBV7-6	CASSPERPSYNEQFF	TGTGCCAGCAGCCCAGAGCGCCCATCCTACAATGAGCAGTTCTTC
TRBD2	TRBJ2-7	TRBV7-9	CASSISGQTSGPYEQYF	TGTGCCAGCAGCATTTCCGGTCAGACTAGCGGACCCTACGAGCAGTACTTC
TRBD1	TRBJ1-3	TRBV13	CASSWGQGRGNTIYF	TGTGCCAGCAGCTGGGGACAGGGACGAGGAAACACCATATATTTT
NA	TRBJ2-1	TRBV11-1	CASSLLPGQPINEQFF	TGTGCCAGCAGCTTATTACCAGGGCAGCCGATCAATGAGCAGTTCTTC
NA	TRBJ2-7	TRBV2	CAHAKEGRTEQYF	TGTGCCCATGCTAAGGAGGGTCGCACCGAGCAGTACTTC
TRBD1	TRBJ1-2	TRBV9	CASSHGTGAGGYTF	TGTGCCAGCAGCCACGGGACAGGGGCGGGTGGCTACACCTTC